This T cell receptor (beta chain) was retrieved from a study of regulatory T cells in long-lasting Graves disease. Trimming removed 5 bases from V and 7 bases from J, with 15 bases in between. CDR3 length: 14 amino acids. Per the germline V gene, CDR1 is MNHEY and CDR2 is SVGEGT. There are many counts of this clonotype. The antigen remains unidentified. Overall study findings and caveats: Accuracy may have suffered from the small sample size. TRBV28, TRBJ1-2 and TRBJ2-5 were segments that persistent disease favored.

Time point noted: newly diagnosed GD, antithyroid drugs for less than 3 months. RNA from PBMCs was the source of the TCR library. The authors drew patients from an endocrinology department in Xi'an, China. The EDTA tubes were filled with 7 to 9.5 milliliters of drawn peripheral blood. Sequencing libraries for TCR beta were prepared with iRepertoire HTBI primers and Arm-PCR of CDR3 regions. TCRdb re-derived calls from the multiplex PCR reads in MiXCR, one entry per CDR3 protein. The sample contains fewer than 450,000 distinct CDR3 sequences, over 12% of which appear only once. This same sample was also taken into another study, of T cells in Graves' hyperthyroidism and ophthalmopathy.

The material was peripheral blood mononuclear cells (PBMCs), obtained at new diagnosis, from a patient treated with antithyroid drugs. The sequence derives from a woman aged 40 to 55 with Graves disease. The chain recombines TRBV6-2 or TRBV6-3 with TRBJ2-1; tentatively, D is TRBD2 (5 bases). CDR3 nucleotide sequence: TGTGCCAGCAGTGCGTTGTGGACTGGTAATGAGCAGTTCTTC. This gives the protein CASSALWTGNEQFF.